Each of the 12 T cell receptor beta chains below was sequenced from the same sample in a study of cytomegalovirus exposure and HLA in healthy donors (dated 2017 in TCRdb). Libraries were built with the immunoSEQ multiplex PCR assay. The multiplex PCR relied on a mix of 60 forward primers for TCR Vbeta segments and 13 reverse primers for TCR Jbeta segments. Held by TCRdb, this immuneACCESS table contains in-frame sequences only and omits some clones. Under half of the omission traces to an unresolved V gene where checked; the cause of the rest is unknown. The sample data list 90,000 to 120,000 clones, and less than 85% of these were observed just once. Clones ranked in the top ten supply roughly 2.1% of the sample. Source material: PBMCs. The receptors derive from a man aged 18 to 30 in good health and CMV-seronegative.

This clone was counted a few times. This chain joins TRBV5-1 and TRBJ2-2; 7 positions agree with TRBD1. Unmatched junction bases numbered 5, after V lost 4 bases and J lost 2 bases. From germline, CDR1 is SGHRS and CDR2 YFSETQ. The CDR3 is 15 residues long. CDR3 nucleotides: TGCGCCAGCAGCCTCGGGACAGCCAACACCGGGGAGCTGTTTTTT. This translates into CASSLGTANTGELFF.

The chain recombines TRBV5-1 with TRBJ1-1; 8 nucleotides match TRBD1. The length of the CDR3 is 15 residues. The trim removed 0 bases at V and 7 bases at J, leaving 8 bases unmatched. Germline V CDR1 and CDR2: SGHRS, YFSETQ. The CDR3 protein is CASSLDPRTGFEAFF. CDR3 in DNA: TGCGCCAGCAGCTTGGACCCACGGACAGGGTTTGAAGCTTTCTTT.

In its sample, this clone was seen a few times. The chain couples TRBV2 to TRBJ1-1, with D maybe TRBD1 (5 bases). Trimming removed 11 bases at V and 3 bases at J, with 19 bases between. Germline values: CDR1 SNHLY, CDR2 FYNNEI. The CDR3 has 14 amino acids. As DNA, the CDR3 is TGTGCCGGGGCGCTTACAACAGTTTACACTGAAGCTTTCTTT. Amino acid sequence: CAGALTTVYTEAFF.

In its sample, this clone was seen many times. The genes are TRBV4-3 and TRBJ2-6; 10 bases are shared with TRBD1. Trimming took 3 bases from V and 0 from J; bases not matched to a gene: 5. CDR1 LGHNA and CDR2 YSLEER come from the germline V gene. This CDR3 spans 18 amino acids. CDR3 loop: CASSQGDRGISGANVLTF. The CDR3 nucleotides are TGCGCCAGCAGCCAGGGGGACAGGGGAATCTCTGGGGCCAACGTCCTGACTTTC.

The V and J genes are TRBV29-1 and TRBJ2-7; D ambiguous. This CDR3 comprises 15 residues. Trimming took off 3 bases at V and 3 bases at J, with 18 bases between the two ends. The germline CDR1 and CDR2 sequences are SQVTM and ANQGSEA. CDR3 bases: TGCAGCGTTGATTACGAAGCCGACGGAGACTACGAGCAGTACTTC. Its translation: CSVDYEADGDYEQYF.

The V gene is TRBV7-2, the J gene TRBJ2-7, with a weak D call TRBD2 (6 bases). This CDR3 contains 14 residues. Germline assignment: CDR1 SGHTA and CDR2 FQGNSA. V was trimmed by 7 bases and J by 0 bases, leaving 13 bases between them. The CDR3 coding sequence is TGTGCCAGCAAAACCGGGGGTTACTCCTACGAGCAGTACTTC. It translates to CASKTGGYSYEQYF.

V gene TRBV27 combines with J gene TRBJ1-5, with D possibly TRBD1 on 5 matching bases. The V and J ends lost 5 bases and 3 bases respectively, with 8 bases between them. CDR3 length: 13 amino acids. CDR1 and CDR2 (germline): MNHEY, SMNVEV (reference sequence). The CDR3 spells CASSIRVNQPQHF. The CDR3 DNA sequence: TGTGCCAGCAGTATCAGGGTCAATCAGCCCCAGCATTTT.

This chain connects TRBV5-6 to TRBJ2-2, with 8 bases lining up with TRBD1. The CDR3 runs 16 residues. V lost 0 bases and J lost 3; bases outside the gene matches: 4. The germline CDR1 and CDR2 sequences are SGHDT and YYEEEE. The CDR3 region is CASSLVRTGYTGELFF. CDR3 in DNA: TGTGCCAGCAGCTTGGTGCGGACAGGGTACACCGGGGAGCTGTTTTTT.

CDR3 DNA: TGTGCCAGCAGCTTGCTAAACTATGGCTACACCTTC. It specifies CASSLLNYGYTF. The chain employs TRBV5-6 and TRBJ1-2; D unresolved. The CDR3 runs to 12 residues. CDR1 and CDR2 from the germline V gene are SGHDT and YYEEEE. Trimming pared 1 base from V and 2 bases from J, leaving 3 bases between.

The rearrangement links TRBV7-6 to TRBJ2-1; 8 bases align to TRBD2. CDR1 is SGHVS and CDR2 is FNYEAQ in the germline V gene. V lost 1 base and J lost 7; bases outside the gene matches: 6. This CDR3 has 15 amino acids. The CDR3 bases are TGTGCCAGCAGCTTAGTAGCGGGGCCGGGGAATGAGCAGTTCTTC. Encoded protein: CASSLVAGPGNEQFF.

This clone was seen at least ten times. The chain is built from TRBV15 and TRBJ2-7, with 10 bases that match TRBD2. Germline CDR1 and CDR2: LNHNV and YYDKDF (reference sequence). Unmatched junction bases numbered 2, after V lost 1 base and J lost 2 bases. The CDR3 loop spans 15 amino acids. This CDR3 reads CATSRGSGGAYEQYF. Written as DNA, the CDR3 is TGTGCCACCAGCAGAGGAAGCGGGGGGGCCTACGAGCAGTACTTC.

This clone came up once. CDR3 nucleotide sequence: TGTGCCAGCAGTGTGGGGAGGACAGGGGGAGACTATGGCTACACCTTC. This translates into CASSVGRTGGDYGYTF. The V and J genes are TRBV2 and TRBJ1-2; TRBD1 agrees at 10 bases. Germline V gives CDR1 SNHLY, CDR2 FYNNEI. The CDR3 is 16 amino acids. Trimming took 4 bases from V and 3 from J; bases not matched to a gene: 8. Looking up the rest from reference TRBV2 and TRBJ1-2 gives the full variable domain: EPEVTQTPSHQVTQMGQEVILRCVPISNHLYFYWYRQILGQKVEFLVSFYNNEISEKSEIFDDQFSVERPDGSNFTLKIRSTKLEDSAMYFCASSVGRTGGDYGYTFGSGTRLTVV.